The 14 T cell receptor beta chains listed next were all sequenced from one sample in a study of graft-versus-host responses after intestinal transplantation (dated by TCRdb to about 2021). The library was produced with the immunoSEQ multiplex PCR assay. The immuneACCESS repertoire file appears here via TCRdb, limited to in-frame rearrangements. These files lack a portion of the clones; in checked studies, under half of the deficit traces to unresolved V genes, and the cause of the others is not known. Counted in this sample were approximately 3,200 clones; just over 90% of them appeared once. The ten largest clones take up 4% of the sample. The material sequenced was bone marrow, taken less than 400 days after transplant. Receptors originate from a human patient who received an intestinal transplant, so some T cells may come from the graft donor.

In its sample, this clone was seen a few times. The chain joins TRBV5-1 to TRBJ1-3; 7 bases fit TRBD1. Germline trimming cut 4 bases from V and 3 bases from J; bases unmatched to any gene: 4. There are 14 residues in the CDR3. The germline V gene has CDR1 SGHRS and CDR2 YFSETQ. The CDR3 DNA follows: TGCGCCAGCAGCCTACAGGGGCGTGGAAACACCATATATTTT. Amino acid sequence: CASSLQGRGNTIYF.

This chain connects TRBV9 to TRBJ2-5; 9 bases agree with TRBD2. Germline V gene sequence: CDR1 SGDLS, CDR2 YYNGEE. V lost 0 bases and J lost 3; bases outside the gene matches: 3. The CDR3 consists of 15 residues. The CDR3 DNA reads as TGTGCCAGCAGCGTAGGACCTAGCGGGGAAGAGACCCAGTACTTC. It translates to CASSVGPSGEETQYF.

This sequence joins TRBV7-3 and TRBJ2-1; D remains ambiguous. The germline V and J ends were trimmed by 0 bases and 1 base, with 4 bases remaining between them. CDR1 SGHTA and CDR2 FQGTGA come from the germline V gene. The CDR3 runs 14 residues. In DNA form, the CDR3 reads TGTGCCAGCAGCTTAACAGGTTCCTACAATGAGCAGTTCTTC. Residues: CASSLTGSYNEQFF.

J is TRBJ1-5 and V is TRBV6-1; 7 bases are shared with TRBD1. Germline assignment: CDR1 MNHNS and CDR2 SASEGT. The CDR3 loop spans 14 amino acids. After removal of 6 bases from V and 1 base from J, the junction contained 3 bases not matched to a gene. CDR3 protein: CASSLDRSNQPQHF. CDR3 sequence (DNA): TGTGCCAGCAGCCTGGACAGGAGCAATCAGCCCCAGCATTTT.

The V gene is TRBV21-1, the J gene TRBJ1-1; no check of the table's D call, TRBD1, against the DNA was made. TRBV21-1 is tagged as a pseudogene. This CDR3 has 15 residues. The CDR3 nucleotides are TGTGCCAGCAGCAAAGGAGACGACAGGGGGCGAGAGGCTTTCTTT. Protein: CASSKGDDRGREAFF.

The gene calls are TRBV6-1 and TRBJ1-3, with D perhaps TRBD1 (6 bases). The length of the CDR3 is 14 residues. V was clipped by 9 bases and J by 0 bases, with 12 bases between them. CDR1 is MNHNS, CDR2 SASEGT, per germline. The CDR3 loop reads CASRTGSSGNTIYF. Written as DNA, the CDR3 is TGTGCCAGTCGAACAGGGAGCTCTGGAAACACCATATATTTT.

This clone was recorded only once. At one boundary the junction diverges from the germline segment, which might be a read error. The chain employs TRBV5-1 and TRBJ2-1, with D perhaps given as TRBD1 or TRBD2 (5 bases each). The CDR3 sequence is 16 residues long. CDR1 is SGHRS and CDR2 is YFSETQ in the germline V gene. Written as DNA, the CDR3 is TGCGCCAGCAGCTTGGCCATCGGGACCTCCTCCAATGAGCAGTTCTTC. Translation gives CASSLAIGTSSNEQFF.

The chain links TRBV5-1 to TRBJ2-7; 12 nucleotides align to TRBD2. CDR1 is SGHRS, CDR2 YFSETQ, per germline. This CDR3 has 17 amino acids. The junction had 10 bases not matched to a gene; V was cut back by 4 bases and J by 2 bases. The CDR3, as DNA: TGCGCCAGCAGCCTACTAGCGGGAGGCCTATCCACCTACGAGCAGTACTTC. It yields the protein CASSLLAGGLSTYEQYF.

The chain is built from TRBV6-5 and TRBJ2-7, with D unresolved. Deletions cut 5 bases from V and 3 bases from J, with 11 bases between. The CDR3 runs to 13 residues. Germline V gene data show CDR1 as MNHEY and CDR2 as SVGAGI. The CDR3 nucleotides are TGTGCCAGCAGTCATGATCGCCTCTACGAGCAGTACTTC. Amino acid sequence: CASSHDRLYEQYF.

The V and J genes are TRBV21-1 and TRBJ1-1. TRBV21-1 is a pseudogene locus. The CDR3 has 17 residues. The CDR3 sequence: CASSKANPGHRYTEAFF. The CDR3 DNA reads TGTGCCAGCAGCAAAGCTAACCCGGGCCATCGGTACACTGAAGCTTTCTTT.

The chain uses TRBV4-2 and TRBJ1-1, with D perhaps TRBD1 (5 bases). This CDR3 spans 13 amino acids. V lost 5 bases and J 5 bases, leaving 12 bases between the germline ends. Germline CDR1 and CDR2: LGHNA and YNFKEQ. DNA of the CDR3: TGTGCCAGCAGCTTGGCCTCAGGGACTGAAGCTTTCTTT. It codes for CASSLASGTEAFF.

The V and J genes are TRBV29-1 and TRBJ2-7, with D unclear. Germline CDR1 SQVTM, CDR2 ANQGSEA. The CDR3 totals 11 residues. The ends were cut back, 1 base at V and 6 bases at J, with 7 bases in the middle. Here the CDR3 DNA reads TGCAGCGTTGAAGGACTCTCCGAGCAGTACTTC. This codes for CSVEGLSEQYF.

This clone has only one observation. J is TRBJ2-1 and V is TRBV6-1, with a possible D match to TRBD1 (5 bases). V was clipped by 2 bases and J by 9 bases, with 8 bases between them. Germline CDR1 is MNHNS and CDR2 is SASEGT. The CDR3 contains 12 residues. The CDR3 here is CASSEFQGEQFF. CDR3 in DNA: TGTGCCAGCAGTGAATTTCAGGGTGAGCAGTTCTTC.

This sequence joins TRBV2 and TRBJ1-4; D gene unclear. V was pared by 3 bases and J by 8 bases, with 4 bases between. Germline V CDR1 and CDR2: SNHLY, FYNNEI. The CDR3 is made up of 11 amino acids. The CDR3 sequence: CASSEGEKLFF. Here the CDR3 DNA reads TGTGCCAGCAGTGAGGGGGAAAAACTGTTTTTT.